This T cell receptor beta chain was documented in a study of CD8 T cells in ankylosing spondylitis. One entry per CDR3 protein results from TCRdb running MiXCR on the 5' RACE reads. The data contain just over 350,000 distinct CDR3 sequences, about 20% of them seen just once; the ten biggest clones take up around 13%. Findings and limits, study-wide: There were earlier reports of some motif variants in reactive arthritis synovial fluid and blood.

The CDR3 loop spans 13 amino acids. Trimming removed 1 base at V and 6 bases at J, with 10 bases between. Note on this clonotype: Its antigen is not known.

The sequence was obtained from a male donor with ankylosing spondylitis or in good health (not recorded which). This chain uses TRBV12-3 or TRBV12-4 with TRBJ2-7; D call uncertain. Source material: blood, either unsorted or a sorted T cell fraction (not recorded which). CDR3 residues: CASSLGIMSEQYF. The CDR3 nucleotides read TGTGCCAGCAGTTTAGGGATAATGTCCGAGCAGTACTTC.